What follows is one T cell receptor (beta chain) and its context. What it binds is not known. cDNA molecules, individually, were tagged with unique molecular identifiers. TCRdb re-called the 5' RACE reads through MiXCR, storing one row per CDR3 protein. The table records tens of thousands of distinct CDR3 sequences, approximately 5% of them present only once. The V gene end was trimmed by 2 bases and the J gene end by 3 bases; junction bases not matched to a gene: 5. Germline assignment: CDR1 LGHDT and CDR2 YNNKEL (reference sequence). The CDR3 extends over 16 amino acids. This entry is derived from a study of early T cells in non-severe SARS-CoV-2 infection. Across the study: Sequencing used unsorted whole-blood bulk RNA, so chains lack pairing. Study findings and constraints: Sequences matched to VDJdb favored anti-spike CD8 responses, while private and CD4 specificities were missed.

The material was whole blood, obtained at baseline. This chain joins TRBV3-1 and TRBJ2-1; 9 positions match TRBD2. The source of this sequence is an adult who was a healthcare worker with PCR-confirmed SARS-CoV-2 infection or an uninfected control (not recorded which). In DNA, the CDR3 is TGTGCCAGCAGCCAATTCGGGACTAGCTTCTACAATGAGCAGTTCTTC. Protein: CASSQFGTSFYNEQFF.